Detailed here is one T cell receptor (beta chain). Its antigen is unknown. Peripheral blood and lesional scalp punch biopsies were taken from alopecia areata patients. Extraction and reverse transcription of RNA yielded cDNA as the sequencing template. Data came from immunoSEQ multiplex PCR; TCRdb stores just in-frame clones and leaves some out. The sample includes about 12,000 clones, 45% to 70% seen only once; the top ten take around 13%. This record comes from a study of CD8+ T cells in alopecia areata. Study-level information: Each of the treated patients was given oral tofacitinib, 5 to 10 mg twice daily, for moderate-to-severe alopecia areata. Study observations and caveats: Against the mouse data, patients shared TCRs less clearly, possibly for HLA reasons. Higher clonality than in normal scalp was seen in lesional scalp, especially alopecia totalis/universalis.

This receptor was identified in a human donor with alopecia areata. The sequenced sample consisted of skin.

The CDR3 coding sequence is TGTGCCATCAGCAGAAAACAGGGGGTCCAAGAGACCCAGTACTTC. This gives the protein CAISRKQGVQETQYF. The chain carries TRBV10-3 and TRBJ2-5; 8 nucleotides align to TRBD1. V dropped 6 bases and J dropped 1; count of bases not matched to a gene: 7. The germline gives CDR1 ENHRY, CDR2 SYGVKD. The CDR3 consists of 15 residues.